This is a list of T cell receptor beta chains from one sample in a study of blood T cell repertoires in COVID-19. Assay: immunoSEQ multiplex PCR; the TCRdb copy retains only in-frame clones and omits some. The sample records more than 200,000 clones, over 70% being singletons. The sequenced sample was peripheral blood. The receptor source for this set is a woman over 75 with acute or convalescent COVID-19. CDR3s include the opening cysteine and the closing phenylalanine or tryptophan. D genes are given only for firm matches. Clone size is stated in some rows and not others, as once, few, many or a class when expanded.

j_call d_call v_call clone_size cdr3_aa cdr3_nt
TRBJ2-7 TRBD1 TRBV5-1 - CASSLTGTAYEQYF TGCGCCAGCAGCTTGACCGGGACAGCCTACGAGCAGTACTTC
TRBJ2-7 TRBD1 TRBV5-6 once CASSSYSTGDEQYF TGTGCCAGCAGCTCTTATTCGACAGGGGACGAGCAGTACTTC
TRBJ1-2 - TRBV6-5 - CASSYPPDRKHGYTF TGTGCCAGCAGTTACCCACCGGACAGAAAACATGGCTACACCTTC
TRBJ1-1 - TRBV5-1 - CASSSQGKGTEAFF TGCGCCAGCAGCTCACAGGGAAAAGGGACTGAAGCTTTCTTT
TRBJ2-1 - TRBV27 few CASSFTSETEQFF TGTGCCAGCAGTTTTACTTCCGAAACGGAGCAGTTCTTC
TRBJ1-6 - TRBV5-8 - CASIEWGAGSPLHF TGTGCCAGCATTGAGTGGGGCGCAGGTTCACCCCTCCACTTT
TRBJ1-2 - TRBV18 - CASSPPGQNYGYTF TGTGCCAGCTCACCTCCGGGTCAGAACTATGGCTACACCTTC
TRBJ1-1 - TRBV19 - CASISTARKGQTEAFF TGTGCCAGTATTTCGACAGCACGAAAAGGTCAAACTGAAGCTTTCTTT
TRBJ2-6 - TRBV18 - CASSIDSPSNSGANVLTF TGTGCCAGCTCGATAGACAGCCCTTCGAACTCTGGGGCCAACGTCCTGACTTTC
TRBJ1-2 TRBD1 TRBV6-5 - CASSLRDSWEGYTF TGTGCCAGCAGCCTTCGGGACAGTTGGGAAGGCTACACCTTC
TRBJ2-7 - TRBV28 - CASSPEYEQYF TGTGCCAGCAGTCCTGAGTACGAGCAGTACTTC
TRBJ1-1 - TRBV3-1/TRBV3-2 once CASSQTANTEAFF TGTGCCAGCAGCCAGACAGCGAACACTGAAGCTTTCTTT
TRBJ1-2 TRBD1 TRBV4-2 - CASSQDFLTGDGYTF TGTGCCAGCAGCCAAGATTTTCTGACAGGGGATGGCTACACCTTC
TRBJ1-5 TRBD1 TRBV27 - CASSPQQGLSNQPQHF TGTGCCAGCAGTCCACAACAGGGGCTTAGCAATCAGCCCCAGCATTTT
TRBJ2-7 - TRBV11-2 - CASSLGLDSSYEQYF TGTGCCAGCAGCCTCGGATTAGACAGCTCCTACGAGCAGTACTTC
TRBJ1-2 TRBD1 TRBV19 - CASSTLGQGYNYGYTF TGTGCCAGTAGTACCCTCGGACAGGGATATAACTATGGCTACACCTTC
TRBJ2-7 - TRBV6-1 - CASSEAEPPYEQYF TGTGCCAGCAGTGAAGCTGAGCCTCCCTACGAGCAGTACTTC
TRBJ2-7 TRBD2 TRBV11-3 once CASSLVAGGFYEQYF TGTGCCAGCAGCTTAGTGGCGGGGGGGTTCTACGAGCAGTACTTC
TRBJ1-3 - TRBV28 - CATDSGVVSGNTIYF TGTGCCACCGATTCGGGAGTCGTCTCTGGAAACACCATATATTTT
TRBJ1-6 TRBD1 TRBV2 - CASSVGTGRNSPLHF TGTGCCAGCAGTGTGGGGACAGGGCGTAATTCACCCCTCCACTTT
TRBJ2-2 TRBD1 TRBV10-3 - CAISESRQGANTGELFF TGTGCCATCAGTGAGTCTCGCCAGGGGGCTAATACCGGGGAGCTGTTTTTT
TRBJ2-3 - TRBV12-5 - CASGLGQTNTDTQYF TGTGCTAGTGGTTTGGGACAGACCAACACAGATACGCAGTATTTT
TRBJ2-3 - TRBV21-1 - CASSADRVRVVDTQYF TGTGCCAGCAGCGCAGATAGGGTGCGGGTAGTGGATACGCAGTATTTT
TRBJ2-7 TRBD2 TRBV2 - CASRLLASHEQYF TGTGCCAGCAGGCTACTAGCGTCCCACGAGCAGTACTTC
TRBJ1-4 - TRBV3-1/TRBV3-2 once CASSPRTQSGEKLFF TGTGCCAGCAGCCCGAGGACTCAAAGTGGTGAAAAACTGTTTTTT
TRBJ1-6 TRBD1 TRBV6-5 - CASSPDRGSSPLHF TGTGCCAGCAGCCCCGACAGGGGCAGTTCACCCCTCCACTTT
TRBJ2-1 TRBD2 TRBV7-3 - CASSLAGRNNEQFF TGTGCCAGCAGCCTAGCGGGAAGAAACAATGAGCAGTTCTTC
TRBJ2-1 TRBD1 TRBV19 few CASSKVGQGSNEQFF TGTGCCAGTAGTAAGGTCGGACAGGGAAGCAATGAGCAGTTCTTC
TRBJ2-2 - TRBV5-4 - CASSKGGSNTGELFF TGTGCCAGCAGTAAGGGGGGGTCGAACACCGGGGAGCTGTTTTTT
TRBJ1-4 TRBD1 TRBV7-6 - CASSLARQGLGEKLFF TGTGCCAGCAGCTTAGCCCGACAGGGCTTGGGGGAAAAACTGTTTTTT
TRBJ1-2 - TRBV18 - CASSPQSSGDLRTF TGTGCCAGCTCACCTCAATCATCAGGCGATCTAAGGACCTTC
TRBJ2-7 TRBD1 TRBV6-5 - CASSPIGTGEYEQYF TGTGCCAGCAGTCCTATCGGGACAGGGGAGTACGAGCAGTACTTC
TRBJ2-6 TRBD1 TRBV9 - CASSVQTPGTGVPSGANVLTF TGTGCCAGCAGCGTCCAAACCCCCGGGACAGGGGTCCCATCTGGGGCCAACGTCCTGACTTTC
TRBJ2-7 TRBD2 TRBV19 few CASSITGGALEQYF TGTGCCAGTAGTATTACCGGGGGGGCCCTCGAGCAGTACTTC
TRBJ2-7 - TRBV28 - CASSLSAGGIYEQYF TGTGCCAGCAGTTTATCGGCAGGGGGGATCTACGAGCAGTACTTC
TRBJ2-7 TRBD2 TRBV20-1 - CSASTSGFSSYEQYF TGCAGTGCTAGTACTAGCGGGTTTAGCTCCTACGAGCAGTACTTC
TRBJ1-6 TRBD1 TRBV28 many CASTFSTLTGRQGALSNSPLHF TGTGCCAGCACTTTCTCCACTCTCACCGGAAGACAGGGGGCGTTGTCTAATTCACCCCTCCACTTT
TRBJ2-5 TRBD2 TRBV5-4 - CASSSTGTSGSGLETQYF TGTGCCAGCAGCTCCACCGGGACTAGCGGGAGTGGGCTAGAGACCCAGTACTTC
TRBJ2-2 - TRBV30 - CARSTDNLNTGELFF TGTGCCCGTTCAACCGACAACCTTAACACCGGGGAGCTGTTTTTT
TRBJ1-5 TRBD1 TRBV2 - CASSASRSGTGGFGQPQHF TGTGCCAGCAGTGCCTCTAGGTCCGGGACAGGGGGCTTTGGGCAGCCCCAGCATTTT
TRBJ1-2 - TRBV2 - CASCRQAASYGYTF TGTGCCAGCTGTAGACAGGCGGCCTCTTATGGCTACACCTTC
TRBJ1-4 - TRBV25-1 - CASSEVGGNEKLFF TGTGCCAGCAGCGAGGTGGGAGGGAATGAAAAACTGTTTTTT
TRBJ1-6 TRBD1 TRBV6-5 - CASSYSQGNSPLHF TGTGCCAGCAGTTACTCACAGGGGAATTCACCCCTCCACTTT
TRBJ2-7 - TRBV5-4 few CASSLDRRDEQYF TGTGCCAGCAGCTTGGACAGGCGAGACGAGCAGTACTTC
TRBJ2-5 TRBD2 TRBV11-2 - CASSTLQGTSQTQYF TGTGCCAGCAGCACTCTGCAGGGGACTAGCCAGACCCAGTACTTC
TRBJ1-4 - TRBV27 - CASSWAGRGEKLFF TGTGCCAGCAGTTGGGCAGGGCGGGGTGAAAAACTGTTTTTT
TRBJ1-4 TRBD1 TRBV6-1 - CASSEHGGGTGKLFF TGTGCCAGCAGTGAACATGGAGGGGGCACTGGAAAACTGTTTTTT
TRBJ2-5 - TRBV6-2/TRBV6-3 - CASSYSRETQYF TGTGCCAGCAGTTACTCGAGGGAGACCCAGTACTTC
TRBJ2-1 - TRBV29-1 - CSVGRPTGVYNEQFF TGCAGCGTTGGAAGGCCGACAGGCGTCTACAATGAGCAGTTCTTC
TRBJ1-2 - TRBV5-1 - CASSLESQTNYGYTF TGCGCCAGCAGCTTGGAAAGCCAAACTAACTATGGCTACACCTTC
TRBJ1-2 TRBD1 TRBV7-9 - CASSSDRVIGYGYTF TGTGCCAGCAGCTCCGACAGGGTTATAGGGTATGGCTACACCTTC
TRBJ2-7 - TRBV5-1 - CASSFGGARYEQYF TGCGCCAGCAGCTTTGGGGGGGCGCGGTACGAGCAGTACTTC
TRBJ2-6 - TRBV28 - CASWQGLSGANVLTF TGTGCCTCCTGGCAGGGGCTCTCTGGGGCCAACGTCCTGACTTTC
TRBJ1-2 TRBD1 TRBV18 - CASSWTGEADYGYTF TGTGCCAGCTCATGGACAGGGGAGGCAGACTATGGCTACACCTTC
TRBJ1-5 - TRBV6-5 - CASSPVVNQPQHF TGTGCCAGCAGTCCAGTCGTTAATCAGCCCCAGCATTTT
TRBJ2-3 TRBD1 TRBV7-9 - CASSLGVGQGAWTQYF TGTGCCAGCAGCTTAGGGGTGGGACAGGGGGCTTGGACGCAGTATTTT
TRBJ1-4 TRBD1 TRBV24-1 - CATGTGVNEKLFF TGTGCCACTGGGACAGGCGTTAATGAAAAACTGTTTTTT
TRBJ2-3 TRBD2 TRBV19 - CASSISILAGGPSLTNTDTQYF TGTGCCAGTAGTATTTCGATTCTAGCGGGAGGGCCTTCGTTGACTAACACAGATACGCAGTATTTT